Listed here are 5 T cell receptor delta chains from one sample, sequenced in a study of Vδ1+ human thymocytes. The antigens these receptors bind are not known. Extracted RNA was reverse transcribed into cDNA. The CDR3 regions were amplified by multiplex PCR from V-gene primers to a constant-region primer. TCRdb reapplied CATT to the multiplex PCR reads. The sample carries roughly 25,000 delta-chain clones, about 31% recorded once. Whole-study results and caveats: In the thymus, TRG and TRD repertoires looked highly polyclonal with Gaussian CDR3 lengths.

The sequenced material came from Vdelta1+ gamma-delta thymocytes from the thymus. The subset was: FACS-sorted CD3+ TCRalphabeta- TCRVdelta1+ TCRVdelta2- thymocytes. These receptor sequences come from a boy in the first two years of life who had congenital heart surgery.

This clone was observed a single time. A read error may be the cause here, since a much bigger clone is one base away. This chain uses TRDV1 with TRDJ1, with 8 bases fitting TRDD2. Per the germline V gene, CDR1 is TSWWSYY and CDR2 is QGS. The CDR3 has 19 amino acids. With V trimmed by 1 base and J by 0 bases, 13 bases remained unmatched. Written as DNA, the CDR3 is TGTGCTCTTGGGGAACCGGGTCTTCCTACATATCCGTACACCGATAAACTCATCTTT. Protein: CALGEPGLPTYPYTDKLIF.

This clone came up a few times. The chain uses TRDV1 and TRDJ1; 9 bases agree with TRDD3. V dropped 4 bases and J dropped 0; count of bases not matched to a gene: 24. Germline assignment: CDR1 TSWWSYY and CDR2 QGS. This CDR3 is built from 22 residues. The CDR3 DNA reads TGTGCTCTTGGGGCACCCCCCCTATTCCTGTCGTACTGGGGGACCAACACCGATAAACTCATCTTT. It is translated as CALGAPPLFLSYWGTNTDKLIF.

V and J are TRDV1 and TRDJ1; the match to TRDD3 covers 10 bases. The germline V gene has CDR1 TSWWSYY and CDR2 QGS. CDR3 size: 22 residues. Germline trimming cut 3 bases from V and 0 bases from J; bases unmatched to any gene: 22. As DNA, the CDR3 is TGTGCTCTTGGGGACTACTTCCTACGAAGACTGGGGGATCAACTTCACACCGATAAACTCATCTTT. This codes for CALGDYFLRRLGDQLHTDKLIF.

To note about this clone: The germline gene is not matched at one end of the junction; a read error may be the cause. V usage is TRDV1 and J usage is TRDJ1; TRDD3 matches 8 bases. This CDR3 has 19 residues. From germline, CDR1 is TSWWSYY and CDR2 QGS. DNA of the CDR3: TGTGCTCTTGGGGAACGCGTCACTGGGGGTTGGTTGTACACCGATAAACTCACCTTT. Translation: CALGERVTGGWLYTDKLTF.

The chain uses TRDV1 and TRDJ1; D is perhaps TRDD2 or TRDD3 (6 bases each). The CDR3 runs 21 residues. V gave up 2 bases and J gave up 0 bases, with 28 bases separating them. Germline loops: CDR1 TSWWSYY, CDR2 QGS. The CDR3 DNA follows: TGTGCTCTTGGGGAAAGGCTTCCTCCTAACCGGGATCGGGGATACACCGATAAACTCATCTTT. This sequence encodes CALGERLPPNRDRGYTDKLIF.